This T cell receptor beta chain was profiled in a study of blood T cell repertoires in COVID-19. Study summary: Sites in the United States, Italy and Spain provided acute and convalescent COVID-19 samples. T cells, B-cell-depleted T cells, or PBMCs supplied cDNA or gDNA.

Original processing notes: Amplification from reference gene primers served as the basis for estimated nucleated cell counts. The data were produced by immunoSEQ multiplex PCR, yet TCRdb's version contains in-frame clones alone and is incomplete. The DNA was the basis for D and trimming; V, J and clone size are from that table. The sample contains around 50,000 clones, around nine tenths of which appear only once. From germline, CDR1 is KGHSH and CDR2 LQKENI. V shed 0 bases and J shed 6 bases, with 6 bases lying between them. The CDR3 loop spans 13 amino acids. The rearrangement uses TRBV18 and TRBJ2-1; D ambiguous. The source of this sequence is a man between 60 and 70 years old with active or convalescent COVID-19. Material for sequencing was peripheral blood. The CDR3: CASSPPGLNEQFF. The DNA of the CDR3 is TGTGCCAGCTCACCACCGGGCCTCAATGAGCAGTTCTTC.